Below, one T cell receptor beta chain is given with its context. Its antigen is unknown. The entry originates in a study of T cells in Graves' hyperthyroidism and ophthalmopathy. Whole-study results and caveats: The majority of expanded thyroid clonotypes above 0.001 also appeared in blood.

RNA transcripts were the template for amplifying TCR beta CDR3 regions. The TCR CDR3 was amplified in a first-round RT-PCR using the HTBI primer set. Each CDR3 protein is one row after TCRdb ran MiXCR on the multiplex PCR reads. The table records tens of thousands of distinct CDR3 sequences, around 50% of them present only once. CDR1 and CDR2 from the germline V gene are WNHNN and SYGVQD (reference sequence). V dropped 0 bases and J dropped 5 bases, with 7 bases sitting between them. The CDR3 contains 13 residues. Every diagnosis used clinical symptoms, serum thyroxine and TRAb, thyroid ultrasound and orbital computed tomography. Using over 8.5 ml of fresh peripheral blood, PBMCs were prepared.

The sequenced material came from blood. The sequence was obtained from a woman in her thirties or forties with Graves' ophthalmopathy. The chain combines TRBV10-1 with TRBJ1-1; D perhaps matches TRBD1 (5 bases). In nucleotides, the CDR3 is TGCGCCAGCAGTGAGTCGGGGGAGACTGAAGCTTTCTTT. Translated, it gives CASSESGETEAFF.